Sequencing of this T cell receptor (beta chain) was carried out in a study of cytomegalovirus exposure and HLA in healthy donors. General study findings and limits: Earlier analysis looked at TCR beta V segments, and most were productive about 90% or about 30% of the time.

This PCR relied on a set of 60 Vbeta primers and 13 Jbeta primers. Method: immunoSEQ multiplex PCR; TCRdb's copy keeps in-frame clones and lacks some. The table shows 120,000 to 150,000 clones, with roughly 80% occurring only once. Remarks on this clone: Its antigen remains unidentified.

V was clipped by 0 bases and J by 9 bases, with 8 bases between them. There are 12 residues in the CDR3. Germline CDR1 and CDR2: SGHRS and YFSETQ. The rearrangement links TRBV5-1 to TRBJ2-3; D might be TRBD2 (6 bases). The sequence was collected from a young woman in good health and CMV-seronegative. The material sequenced was PBMCs. As DNA, the CDR3 is TGCGCCAGCAGCTTGGAGGAGGGGACGCAGTATTTT. Its protein is CASSLEEGTQYF.